This T cell receptor (beta chain) was identified in a study of cytomegalovirus exposure and HLA in healthy donors (dated by TCRdb to between 2016 and 2019). A note on the overall study: An earlier analysis of 550 to 700 of the donors reported 250 to 350 Gb of sequence data and about 100 million unique TCR beta sequences from 150 million to 200 million T cells. Around 330 gigabases of sequencing data and around 85 million unique TCR sequences made up an early release that covered roughly 670 HLA-typed donors. Of the roughly 390 genotyped donors, less than 85% were placed in the genetic ancestry cluster associated with self-reported Caucasian donors. The study was designed to test whether signatures of past pathogen exposure could be identified by cataloging public T cell receptors. The T cell repertoires of roughly 660 subjects were profiled by immunosequencing and related to cytomegalovirus serostatus. Along with the 666-subject first cohort, a separate validation cohort of roughly 110 different subjects was used. To predict cytomegalovirus infection status, the study brought together high-throughput TCR immunosequencing, statistical association of individual TCRs with disease status, and machine learning. In a later analysis, previously published TCR beta repertoires from some 640 donors were re-analyzed and high-resolution HLA genotyping was added so that TCR occurrence patterns could be studied. Rather than drawing on any new phenotypic data, the later analysis identified candidate immune exposures from TCR beta sequences and the way those sequences occurred across donors. An earlier analysis of nearly 600 of the donors applied high-throughput TCR beta sequencing to assess whether each TCR beta V gene segment acted as functional or pseudogenic. Alongside the repertoire data, information on donor age, sex, ethnicity and CMV serostatus was compiled. In a later genetic analysis, genome-wide SNP genotypes for about 55% of the roughly 670 donors were used, and that subset was treated as a discovery cohort. All discovery cohort repertoires had been generated on a single sequencing platform. HLA typing covered class I and class II loci at four-digit resolution. The number of donors typed differed by locus, with 629-630 for A, B, C, DRB1 and DQB1, around 520 for DQA1, about 610 for DPA1, and 450 to 480 for DPB1. Four to six DR-DQ haplotypes were handled as single units for association and clustering, since linkage in the cohort was strong. On average, 235,054 unique TCR beta nucleotide sequences were sequenced per donor among roughly 430 genotyped donors of the cohort, with roughly 19% of those sequences being non-productive. The paper's findings and limits, for the study overall: The sequencing pipeline was judged likely to have produced a cluster of highly shared sequence variants as a technical artifact. A few of the identified cytomegalovirus-associated TCR beta chains were confirmed in vitro to be specific for cytomegalovirus antigens. In this cohort, only TCR beta chains were sequenced, and detectable features were limited by the absence of alpha or paired-chain data. Most TCR sequences were observed very rarely across donors, whereas some public TCRs were present in many individuals. A later analysis found that most CMV-associated TCR beta chains appeared HLA-restricted, with HLA associations seemingly driven largely by CMV exposure. V-gene and J-gene trimming of TCR beta chains was associated with a missense DCLRE1C variant in a later genetic analysis, and the association was replicated in an independent cohort. In a later analysis, HLA-associated TCR beta chains were found to be more clonally expanded and to have lower generation probabilities than equally common non-associated chains. A later analysis associated about 18,000 TCR beta sequences with specific HLA alleles at a false discovery rate of 0.05. In a later analysis, the rate of TCR association differed among HLA loci, with DRB1 alleles having the most associated TCRs and HLA-C alleles having the fewest. HLA typing was unavailable for some donors at each locus, so association tests used only the typed subset. The classifier was reported to diagnose cytomegalovirus status with high specificity and sensitivity in both the original and validation cohorts. Correlated functional status among segregating V segments might be attributable to linkage disequilibrium, but an unknown experimental factor could not be ruled out. The study gave a list of under 200 TCR beta chains associated with cytomegalovirus. A further reported finding was that TCR beta sequences accurately predicted the HLA-A and HLA-B alleles for most subjects in the first cohort. According to the authors, the approach could potentially be generalized to other disease states and immunological phenotypes. Sequencing depth was assumed to be roughly uniform across donors in the presence/absence analyses, though that assumption may not hold. Because counts were too low, roughly 17 rarely observed V segments, including chromosome 9 orphons, were left out of the earlier analysis of some 640 of the donors. For the cohort, immune exposure information was limited to CMV serostatus. A later genetic analysis reported fewer N-insertions in productive TCRs among donors in an Asian-associated ancestry cluster than the roughly 650-donor mean. In an earlier analysis of more than 450 of the donors, most TCR beta V segments were observed in productive rearrangements about 87% or about 30% of the time, broadly matching IMGT annotations. According to a later analysis, parvovirus B19, influenza, CMV and Epstein-Barr virus appeared linked to several top co-occurrence clusters. Assigning TCR associations to individual alleles was difficult when HLA alleles, especially DR and DQ, strongly co-occurred. Some IMGT-functional V segments, including TRBV6-2 and TRBV6-3, could not be distinguished by the 87-base-pair reads and were therefore excluded.

V loses 4 bases, J loses 2 bases, and the germline ends lie 8 bases apart. As encoded in the germline V gene, CDR1 is MRHNA while CDR2 is SNTAGT. Its CDR3 holds 13 amino acids, cysteine through phenylalanine. The entry retains the CDR3 DNA only, 39 bases that are in frame from base 1. Points on this clone: The antigen it binds to is not known. Per-base qualities were not stored, and no clone one base away is much larger.

The cohort comprised some 730 healthy bone marrow donors. At the time of sampling, all cohort members were nominally healthy, though unrecorded immune exposures were likely present. The donor was CMV seropositive and was included in the group of around 300 seropositive cohort members. Every donor gave a peripheral blood sample, and the peripheral blood mononuclear cells from that sample were used for TCR beta sequencing. Genomic DNA extraction from the blood cell samples was performed with the Qiagen DNeasy Blood Extraction Kit. The library was produced with the immunoSEQ multiplex PCR assay. For the multiplex PCR, a mixture combining 60 forward primers for TCR Vbeta segments and 13 reverse primers for TCR Jbeta segments was used. The CDR3 region of rearranged TCR beta genes was amplified from genomic DNA with a multiplex PCR assay. The amplified TCR beta libraries were sequenced on the Illumina HiSeq System as 87-base-pair reads. Per the authors' processing: A later analysis counted about 80 million unique TCR beta chains across the 700 or so repertoires, and 9 million to 14 million of these chains were shared by at least two donors. A nearest-neighbor algorithm error-corrected the raw reads and collapsed the reads into unique sequences, merging closely related sequences to remove PCR and sequencing errors. To assign V, D and J gene segments, CDR3 sequences were aligned to IMGT reference sequences. For a sequence to be retained, a match of at least six nucleotides was required to both a V gene segment and a J gene segment. A rearrangement was called productive if the CDR3 had no stop codons and remained in frame with V and J, and every other rearrangement was called non-productive. Following IMGT convention, CDR3 was defined as the stretch from the second conserved V-encoded cysteine to the conserved J-encoded phenylalanine. Sequences without an unambiguous match to a single V gene segment were excluded from the earlier analysis of about 640 of the donors. In an earlier analysis of 450 to 700 of the donors, V segments were called functional above 56.7% productive rearrangements and were called segregating when the between-donor standard deviation exceeded 5%. A statistical classification framework was built to diagnose cytomegalovirus status from the catalog of TCR beta chain sequences. In a later analysis, V and J genes were assigned by comparing TCR nucleotide sequences against IMGT/GENE-DB human TR gene sequences. In a later analysis, CDR3 sequences and most-parsimonious VDJ recombination scenarios were assigned using the TCRdist pipeline. In a later analysis, every TCR beta chain was defined by the combination of its CDR3 amino acid sequence and its V-gene family, and reads without a unique V-gene family were dropped. A later analysis removed roughly 590 highly shared, low-generation-probability nucleotide sequences to deal with suspected cross-contamination and a sequencing artifact. In a later analysis, a clonal expansion index was calculated for each public chain from normalized within-repertoire ranks of inferred template counts. A later analysis computed generation probabilities with a VDJ recombination model fitted to out-of-frame rearrangements, and checked the results against IGoR. In a later analysis, hypergeometric tests were used to score TCR-TCR, TCR-HLA and TCR-CMV co-occurrence, with a repertoire-size bias correction applied to TCR pairs. To estimate false discovery rates, a later analysis permuted the HLA or CMV assignments 20 times. In a later analysis, co-occurring TCRs were grouped with DBSCAN, and TCRdist sequence similarity was added when clustering was performed within HLA-allele-positive subsets. For co-occurrence clustering, repertoires with fewer than 30,000 or more than 120,000 public chains were excluded, along with roughly 5 repertoires with anomalous nucleotide sharing. This immuneACCESS table, as held by TCRdb, lists in-frame sequences with V and J called but not all clones. Of the missing ones, under half trace to an unresolved V gene in checked studies; the others have no known cause. V, J and clone size were drawn from that table, and D and trimming were deduced from the DNA. Counted in this sample were under 200,000 clones; 75% to 85% of them appeared once. The ten largest clones represent about 0.98% of the sample.

Material: PBMCs. This receptor was identified in a girl under 10 years old in good health and CMV-seropositive. The rearrangement joined TRBV6-4 to TRBJ1-2; there is no confident call for the D gene. The sequenced DNA: TGTGCCAGCAGTGTCCTGGAGAACTATGGCTACACCTTC. Its translation reads: CASSVLENYGYTF.